This T cell receptor (beta chain) comes out of a study of T cells in Graves' hyperthyroidism and ophthalmopathy. TCR beta CDR3 regions were amplified from RNA transcripts. A set of HTBI primers served as the primers for a first-round RT-PCR of the TCR CDR3. TCRdb reanalysed the multiplex PCR reads using MiXCR and keeps one entry per CDR3 protein. Here the sample spans 250,000 to 300,000 distinct CDR3 sequences, 13% to 15% being singletons. Whole-study findings and limits: Model output signaled ophthalmopathy a median 6.5 months ahead of onset.

After removal of 4 bases from V and 2 bases from J, the junction contained 5 bases not matched to a gene. Germline assignment: CDR1 SGHRS and CDR2 YFSETQ. This CDR3 is built from 14 residues. Points on this clonotype: Its antigen is not identified.

PBMCs were collected from an approximately 9.2 ml volume of fresh peripheral blood. The TCR sequence derives from a woman in her fifties or sixties with Graves' hyperthyroidism that later progressed to Graves' ophthalmopathy. Sequencing was performed on blood. This chain links TRBV5-1 with TRBJ2-7, with 8 bases that match TRBD1. CDR3 amino acids: CASSGGQVTYEQYF. The CDR3 DNA sequence: TGCGCCAGCAGCGGGGGACAGGTCACCTACGAGCAGTACTTC. Full variable domain (outside the CDR3, taken from reference TRBV5-1 and TRBJ2-7): KAGVTQTPRYLIKTRGQQVTLSCSPISGHRSVSWYQQTPGQGLQFLFEYFSETQRNKGNFPGRFSGRQFSNSRSEMNVSTLELGDSALYLCASSGGQVTYEQYFGPGTRLTVT.